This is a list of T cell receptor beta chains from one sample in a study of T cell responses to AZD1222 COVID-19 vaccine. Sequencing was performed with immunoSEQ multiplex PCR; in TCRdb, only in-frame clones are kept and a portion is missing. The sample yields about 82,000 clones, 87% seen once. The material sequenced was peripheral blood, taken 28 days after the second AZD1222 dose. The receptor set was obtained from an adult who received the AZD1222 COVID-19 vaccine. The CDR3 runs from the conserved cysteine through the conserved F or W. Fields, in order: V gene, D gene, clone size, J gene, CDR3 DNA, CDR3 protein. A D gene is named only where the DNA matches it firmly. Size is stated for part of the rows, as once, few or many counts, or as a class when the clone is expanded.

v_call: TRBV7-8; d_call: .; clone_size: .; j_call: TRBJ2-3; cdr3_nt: TGTGCCAGCAGCGCCGCTAGCGGACCAGGGGGCACAGATACGCAGTATTTT; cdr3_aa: CASSAASGPGGTDTQYF
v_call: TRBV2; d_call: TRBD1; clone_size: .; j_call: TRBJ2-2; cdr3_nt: TGTGCCAGTAAGGACAGGGGAAAAACCGGGGAGCTGTTTTTT; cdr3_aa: CASKDRGKTGELFF
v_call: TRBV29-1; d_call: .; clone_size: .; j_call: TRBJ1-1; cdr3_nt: TGCAGCGTTGCGCTAGAGGGTCGGGTCACTGAAGCTTTCTTT; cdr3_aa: CSVALEGRVTEAFF
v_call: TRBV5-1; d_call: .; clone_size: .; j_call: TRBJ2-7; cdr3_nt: TGCGCCAGCAGAGAGGGGGGCGGGACCTACGAGCAGTACTTC; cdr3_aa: CASREGGGTYEQYF
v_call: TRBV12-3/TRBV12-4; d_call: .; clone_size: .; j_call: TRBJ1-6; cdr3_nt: TGTGCCAGCAGTTACCGACAGGTTTCACCCCTCCACTTT; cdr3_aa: CASSYRQVSPLHF
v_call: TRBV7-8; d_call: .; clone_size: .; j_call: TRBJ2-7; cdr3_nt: TGTGCCAGCACCCGCAACTACGAGCAGTACTTC; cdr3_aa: CASTRNYEQYF
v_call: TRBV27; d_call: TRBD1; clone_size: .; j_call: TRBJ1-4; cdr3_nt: TGTGCCAGCGGCTCGACAGGGGCGGTGGGTTTCGAAAAACTGTTTTTT; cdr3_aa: CASGSTGAVGFEKLFF
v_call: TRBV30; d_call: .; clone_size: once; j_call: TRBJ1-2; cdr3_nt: TGTGCCGGTAGGGACACCAAGTATGGCTACACCTTC; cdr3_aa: CAGRDTKYGYTF
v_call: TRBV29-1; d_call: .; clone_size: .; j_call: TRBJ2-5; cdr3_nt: TGCAGCGTCGGGGTTCGTGGACAGACTCAGACCCAGTACTTC; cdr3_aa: CSVGVRGQTQTQYF
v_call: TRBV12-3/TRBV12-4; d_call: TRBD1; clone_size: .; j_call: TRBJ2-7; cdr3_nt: TGTGCCAGCAGAAACAGGGGAGAGGCCGAGCAGTACTTC; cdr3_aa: CASRNRGEAEQYF
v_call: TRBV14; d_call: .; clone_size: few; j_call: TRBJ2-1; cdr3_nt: TGTGCCAGCAGCCAAGATGACCTCCCTTACAATGAGCAGTTCTTC; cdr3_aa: CASSQDDLPYNEQFF
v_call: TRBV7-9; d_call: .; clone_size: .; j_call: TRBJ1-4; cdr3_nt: TGTGCCAGCAGCTTAGGGATTTTAGGGAATGAAAAACTGTTTTTT; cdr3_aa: CASSLGILGNEKLFF
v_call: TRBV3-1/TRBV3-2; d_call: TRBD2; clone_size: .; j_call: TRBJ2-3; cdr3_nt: TGTGCCAGCAGTTCTTGGGAGGGTAGGTCCGCAGATACGCAGTATTTT; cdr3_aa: CASSSWEGRSADTQYF
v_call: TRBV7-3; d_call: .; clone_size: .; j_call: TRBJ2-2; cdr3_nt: TGTGCCAGCAGTCCGCCGGGGGGCAACACCGGGGAGCTGTTTTTT; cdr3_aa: CASSPPGGNTGELFF
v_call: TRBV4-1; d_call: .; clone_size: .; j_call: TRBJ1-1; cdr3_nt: TGCGCCAGCAGCCCTCTTGGACAGAACACTGAAGCTTTCTTT; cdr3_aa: CASSPLGQNTEAFF
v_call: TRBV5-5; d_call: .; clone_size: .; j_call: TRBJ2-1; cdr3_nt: TGTGCCAGCAGCTGGGACGGGAATGAGCAGTTCTTC; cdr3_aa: CASSWDGNEQFF
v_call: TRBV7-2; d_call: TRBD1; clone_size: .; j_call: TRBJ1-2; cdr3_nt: TGTGCCAGCAGCTTACCCGGGACAGGGTATGGCTACACCTTC; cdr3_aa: CASSLPGTGYGYTF
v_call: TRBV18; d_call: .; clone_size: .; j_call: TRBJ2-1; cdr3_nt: TGTGCCAGCTCGCCCCCATCCGACAATGAGCAGTTCTTC; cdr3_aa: CASSPPSDNEQFF
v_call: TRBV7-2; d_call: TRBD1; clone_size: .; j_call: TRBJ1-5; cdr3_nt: TGTGCCAGCAGCTTAGAAGGGGGACAGGGAGTTCATCAGCCCCAGCATTTT; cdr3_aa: CASSLEGGQGVHQPQHF
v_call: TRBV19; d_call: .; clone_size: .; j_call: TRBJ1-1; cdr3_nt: TGTGCCAGTAGTATAGAGACAGGAATGAACACTGAAGCTTTCTTT; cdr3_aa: CASSIETGMNTEAFF
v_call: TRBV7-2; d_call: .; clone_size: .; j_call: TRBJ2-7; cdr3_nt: TGTGCCAGCAGCTTAGACGGGAGCTCCTACGAGCAGTACTTC; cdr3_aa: CASSLDGSSYEQYF
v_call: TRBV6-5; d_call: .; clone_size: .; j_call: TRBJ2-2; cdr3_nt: TGTGCCAGCAGCCCCCGACGCACAGAGGTCGGGGAGCTGTTTTTT; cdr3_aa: CASSPRRTEVGELFF
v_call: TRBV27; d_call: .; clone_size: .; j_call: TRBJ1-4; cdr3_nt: TGTGCCAGCAGTACTTACAGGGCAACTAATGAAAAACTGTTTTTT; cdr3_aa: CASSTYRATNEKLFF
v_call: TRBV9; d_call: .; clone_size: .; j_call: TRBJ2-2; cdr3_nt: TGTGCCAGCAGCCGGGCGTGGAGAAACACCGGGGAGCTGTTTTTT; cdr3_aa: CASSRAWRNTGELFF
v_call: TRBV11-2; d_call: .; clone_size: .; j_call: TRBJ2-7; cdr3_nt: TGTGCCAGCAGCTTAGTGTCTCGCCACAAGCCCTACGAGCAGTACTTC; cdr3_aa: CASSLVSRHKPYEQYF
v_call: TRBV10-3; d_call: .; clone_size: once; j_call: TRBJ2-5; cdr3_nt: TGTGCCATCAGTGAGGGGGGCTGGGGGGAGACCCAGTACTTC; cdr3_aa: CAISEGGWGETQYF
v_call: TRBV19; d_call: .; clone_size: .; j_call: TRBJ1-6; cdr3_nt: TGTGCCAGTAGTAAAAATGCGGGGGATAATTCACCCCTCCACTTT; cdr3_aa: CASSKNAGDNSPLHF
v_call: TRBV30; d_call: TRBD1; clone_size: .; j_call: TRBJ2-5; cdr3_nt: TGTGCCTGGAACAGGGGACAAGAGACCCAGTACTTC; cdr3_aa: CAWNRGQETQYF
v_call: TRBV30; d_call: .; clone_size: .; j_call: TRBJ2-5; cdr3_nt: TGTGCCTGGACCAAGGGGGGGGAAGAGACCCAGTACTTC; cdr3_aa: CAWTKGGEETQYF
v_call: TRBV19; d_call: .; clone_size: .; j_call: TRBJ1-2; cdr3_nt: TGTGCCAGTAGTATGGCGGGACTCAACTATGGCTACACCTTC; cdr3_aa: CASSMAGLNYGYTF
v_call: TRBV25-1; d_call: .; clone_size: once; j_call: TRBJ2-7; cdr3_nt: TGTGCCAGCAGTGAATATTGGACGGCCAGCTCCTACGAGCAGTACTTC; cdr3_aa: CASSEYWTASSYEQYF
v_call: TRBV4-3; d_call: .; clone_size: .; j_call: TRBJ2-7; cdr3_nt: TGCGCCAGCAGCCAAGATCTCGGTAACTCCTACGAGCAGTACTTC; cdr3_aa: CASSQDLGNSYEQYF
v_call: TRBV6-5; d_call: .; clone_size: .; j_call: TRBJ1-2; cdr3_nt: TGTGCCAGCAGTTCCAATTATGGCTACACCTTC; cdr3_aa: CASSSNYGYTF
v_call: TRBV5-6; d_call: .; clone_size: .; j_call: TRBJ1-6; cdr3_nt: TGTGCCAGCAGCGGACAGTATAATTCACCCCTCCACTTT; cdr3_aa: CASSGQYNSPLHF
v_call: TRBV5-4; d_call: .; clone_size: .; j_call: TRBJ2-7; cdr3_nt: TGTGCCAGCAGCTCAGGGAGCAAGGTCAACGAGCAGTACTTC; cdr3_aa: CASSSGSKVNEQYF
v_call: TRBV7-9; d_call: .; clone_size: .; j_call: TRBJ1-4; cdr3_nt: TGTGCCAGCAGCTTAAAGGTTAATGAAAAACTGTTTTTT; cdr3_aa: CASSLKVNEKLFF
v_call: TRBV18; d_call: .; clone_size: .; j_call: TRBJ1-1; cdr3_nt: TGTGCCAGCTCACCCTGCCAGGATTGCACTGAAGCTTTCTTT; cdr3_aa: CASSPCQDCTEAFF